These T cell receptor beta chains were read from a single sample in a study of blood T cell repertoires in COVID-19. This table comes from immunoSEQ multiplex PCR, and its TCRdb copy is limited to in-frame clones, with some not included. Here the sample spans 90,000 to 150,000 clones, about 91% being singletons. Sequences were obtained from peripheral blood. These receptors originate from a woman between 45 and 60 years old with active or convalescent COVID-19. Both conserved end residues are part of each CDR3. Each record gives: V gene, clone size, J gene, D gene, CDR3 DNA, CDR3 protein. The D gene is left open where the match is weak. Clone size is given for some rows only: seen once, a few or many times, or a class if the clone is expanded.

TRBV6-2/TRBV6-3	.	TRBJ2-5	TRBD2	TGTGCCAGCAGCCCACCAGGAGCGGGGGTTGCGGAGACCCAGTACTTC	CASSPPGAGVAETQYF
TRBV30	.	TRBJ2-2	TRBD1	TGTGCCTGGAGTGTAAGGACAGGGGGAGCCGGGGAGCTGTTTTTT	CAWSVRTGGAGELFF
TRBV10-3	.	TRBJ2-7	TRBD2	TGTGCCTCCCGTCCCCCTAGCGGGAGCGAGCAGTACTTC	CASRPPSGSEQYF
TRBV28	.	TRBJ2-3	TRBD1	TGTGCCAGCAGCTGGACAGGGGTTATCACAGATACGCAGTATTTT	CASSWTGVITDTQYF
TRBV27	.	TRBJ2-5	TRBD2	TGTGCCAGCAGTCCTACTAGCGTCCAAGAGACCCAGTACTTC	CASSPTSVQETQYF
TRBV6-2/TRBV6-3	.	TRBJ2-7	.	TGTGCCAGCAGCTGGGGCCCTTACGAGCAGTACTTC	CASSWGPYEQYF
TRBV9	.	TRBJ2-2	TRBD2	TGTGCCAGCAGCGTAGATCTAGCGGGAGGAATCGGGGAGCTGTTTTTT	CASSVDLAGGIGELFF
TRBV21-1	.	TRBJ2-7	.	TGTGCCAGCAGCAAATATCTCGCTGAAACGACACGAATTCCCTACGAGCAGTACTTC	CASSKYLAETTRIPYEQYF
TRBV6-2/TRBV6-3	.	TRBJ2-2	TRBD1	TGTGCCAGCAGTCGGACAGGGGGCTTCGGGGAGCTGTTTTTT	CASSRTGGFGELFF
TRBV2	.	TRBJ2-3	TRBD2	TGTGCCAGCAGTGGACTAGCGGGGTTCACAGATACGCAGTATTTT	CASSGLAGFTDTQYF
TRBV27	.	TRBJ1-4	TRBD1	TGTGCCAGCAGCCCGGGACAGCTTAATGAAAAACTGTTTTTT	CASSPGQLNEKLFF
TRBV7-2	.	TRBJ2-1	TRBD2	TGTGCCAGCAGCTTGCTAGCGGGAGGATACAATGAGCAGTTCTTC	CASSLLAGGYNEQFF
TRBV15	.	TRBJ2-3	TRBD1	TGTGCCACCAGCCCTCGAAGGTTGGGGACAGGGGGCGCAGATACGCAGTATTTT	CATSPRRLGTGGADTQYF
TRBV28	.	TRBJ2-1	.	TGTGCCAGCAGTTTATACCCGGGAGCCCCCTCCTACAATGAGCAGTTCTTC	CASSLYPGAPSYNEQFF
TRBV2	.	TRBJ2-7	.	TGTGCCAGCGCCTTGGGACTGCGCGGCGAGCAGTACTTC	CASALGLRGEQYF
TRBV29-1	once	TRBJ2-1	TRBD2	TGCAGCGTATTCGGGACTAGCGTATACAATGAGCAGTTCTTC	CSVFGTSVYNEQFF
TRBV5-1	.	TRBJ2-3	.	TGCGCCAGCGGCGACTTGGGCACAGATACGCAGTATTTT	CASGDLGTDTQYF
TRBV20-1	.	TRBJ2-1	TRBD2	TGCAGCGGGACTAGCGGGAAACAGCAGTTCTTC	CSGTSGKQQFF
TRBV5-1	.	TRBJ1-2	.	TGCGCCAGCAGCTTGGGTCAGCAGGTCACTGGCTACACCTTC	CASSLGQQVTGYTF
TRBV10-3	.	TRBJ2-7	TRBD2	TGTGCCATCATGCCCGACGAGCGGGAGAGTGGGGTGACCTACGAGCAGTACTTC	CAIMPDERESGVTYEQYF
TRBV7-2	.	TRBJ2-7	TRBD2	TGTGCCAGCAGCCCTAGCGGGAAATCCTACGAGCAGTACTTC	CASSPSGKSYEQYF
TRBV28	.	TRBJ2-6	.	TGTGCCATCCTGGACAGTTCTTCTGGGGCCAACGTCCTGACTTTC	CAILDSSSGANVLTF
TRBV15	once	TRBJ2-1	TRBD2	TGTGCCACCAGCGGCGGGACTAGCGCTGACAATGAGCAGTTCTTC	CATSGGTSADNEQFF
TRBV7-2	.	TRBJ2-3	TRBD2	TGTGCCAGCAGCCCAAGACTAGCGACTAGCACAGATACGCAGTATTTT	CASSPRLATSTDTQYF
TRBV4-1	.	TRBJ1-5	.	TGCGCCAGCAGCCAAGTGGGCAGGGGTACGGGGCAGCCCCAGCATTTT	CASSQVGRGTGQPQHF
TRBV18	.	TRBJ1-5	.	TGTGCCAGCTCACCGACGGGAACCGCTCAGCCCCAGCATTTT	CASSPTGTAQPQHF
TRBV27	.	TRBJ2-7	.	TGTGCCAGCAGAGCGGGTCCCGAGCAGTACTTC	CASRAGPEQYF
TRBV5-1	once	TRBJ1-2	.	TGCGCCAGCAAACTCAGAAGAAAGCGGAGGGGCAGGGGCTACACCTTC	CASKLRRKRRGRGYTF
TRBV30	once	TRBJ1-4	.	TGTGCCTGGAGCCACGTCGAGGGGGGGCGAATTGTAATTGGGACTAATGAAAAACTGTTTTTT	CAWSHVEGGRIVIGTNEKLFF
TRBV11-2	.	TRBJ2-7	TRBD1	TGTGCCAGCAGCCCCTTGGGACAGAACGAGCAGTACTTC	CASSPLGQNEQYF
TRBV27	.	TRBJ2-1	TRBD2	TGTGCCAGCAGTTTCCTACCTCCCGGGGGACTAGCGGGAGTCGAGCAGTTCTTC	CASSFLPPGGLAGVEQFF
TRBV30	.	TRBJ2-7	TRBD1	TGTGCCTGGAGTGGACAGGGTAACTACGAGCAGTACTTC	CAWSGQGNYEQYF
TRBV27	.	TRBJ2-1	TRBD2	TGTGCCAGCAGTTTAGGCGGGAGCGTCAATGAGCAGTTCTTC	CASSLGGSVNEQFF
TRBV7-2	.	TRBJ2-5	.	TGTGCCAGCAGCTTAGTATTCGATTCCGGTGAGACCCAGTACTTC	CASSLVFDSGETQYF
TRBV2	.	TRBJ1-6	.	TGTGCCAGCAATTCCAGGGGCTCAAATTCACCCCTCCACTTT	CASNSRGSNSPLHF
TRBV7-9	.	TRBJ2-5	TRBD2	TGTGCCAGCAGCACCCCTAGCGGGAGCGACGAGACCCAGTACTTC	CASSTPSGSDETQYF
TRBV19	.	TRBJ2-1	TRBD1	TGTGCCAGCGCGACAGGGGTGGCGACCTACAATGAGCAGTTCTTC	CASATGVATYNEQFF
TRBV6-2/TRBV6-3	.	TRBJ1-1	TRBD1	TGTGCCAGCAGTCCCTCACCGGGACAGGGAGTCACTGAAGCTTTCTTT	CASSPSPGQGVTEAFF
TRBV10-3	.	TRBJ1-2	.	TGTGCCATCAATCCGGGGGAAGGATCTGGCTACACCTTC	CAINPGEGSGYTF
TRBV11-3	.	TRBJ2-2	.	TGTGCCAGCAGTAGCGGTAACACCGGGGAGCTGTTTTTT	CASSSGNTGELFF
TRBV5-4	.	TRBJ2-3	.	TGTGCCAGCATTCCTGGTGCGCTAGCCATCCCAACCACAGATACGCAGTATTTT	CASIPGALAIPTTDTQYF
TRBV7-8	.	TRBJ1-5	.	TGTGCCAGCAGCTTCGGGACAAATCTCTATAGCAATCAGCCCCAGCATTTT	CASSFGTNLYSNQPQHF
TRBV19	.	TRBJ2-7	TRBD1	TGTGCCAGTAGTAGTACGGGACAGAACGAGCAGTACTTC	CASSSTGQNEQYF
TRBV7-9	.	TRBJ1-5	.	TGTGCCAGCAGCTTCTCGGGGAGCGATCAGCCCCAGCATTTT	CASSFSGSDQPQHF
TRBV28	.	TRBJ2-5	TRBD2	TGTGCCAGCAGTCCTGGGACTAGCGGGAGTATGGAGACCCAGTACTTC	CASSPGTSGSMETQYF
TRBV2	.	TRBJ2-1	.	TGTGCCATTAAAAGCCCCGGCTCCTACAATGAGCAGTTCTTC	CAIKSPGSYNEQFF
TRBV28	.	TRBJ1-5	TRBD1	TGTGCCAGCAGTCTCTTCCGGGACAGGGTGGGCAATCAGCCCCAGCATTTT	CASSLFRDRVGNQPQHF
TRBV27	.	TRBJ1-5	.	TGTGCCAGCAGTTTATCGAAGGAGGGCAATCAGCCCCAGCATTTT	CASSLSKEGNQPQHF
TRBV21-1	once	TRBJ1-3	.	TGTGCCAGCAGCCCGGGACAGCGACGGTTTGGAAACACCATATATTTT	CASSPGQRRFGNTIYF
TRBV4-2	.	TRBJ2-7	.	TGTGCCAGCAGCCAAGATCGGTCCGTGAATATCTACGAGCAGTACTTC	CASSQDRSVNIYEQYF
TRBV7-2	.	TRBJ1-5	TRBD1	TGTGCCAGCAGCTCGACAGGGGATCAGCCCCAGCATTTT	CASSSTGDQPQHF
TRBV7-2	.	TRBJ2-7	TRBD2	TGTGCCAGCAGCTTAGGGGAGGGGACTAGCGGACTCTACGAGCAGTACTTC	CASSLGEGTSGLYEQYF
TRBV19	once	TRBJ2-7	TRBD1	TGTGCCAGTAGGTCCGGACAGGGAAGGTACGAGCAGTACTTC	CASRSGQGRYEQYF
TRBV5-5	.	TRBJ1-4	.	TGTGCCAGCAGCTTGGCCGGGACAACTAATGAAAAACTGTTTTTT	CASSLAGTTNEKLFF